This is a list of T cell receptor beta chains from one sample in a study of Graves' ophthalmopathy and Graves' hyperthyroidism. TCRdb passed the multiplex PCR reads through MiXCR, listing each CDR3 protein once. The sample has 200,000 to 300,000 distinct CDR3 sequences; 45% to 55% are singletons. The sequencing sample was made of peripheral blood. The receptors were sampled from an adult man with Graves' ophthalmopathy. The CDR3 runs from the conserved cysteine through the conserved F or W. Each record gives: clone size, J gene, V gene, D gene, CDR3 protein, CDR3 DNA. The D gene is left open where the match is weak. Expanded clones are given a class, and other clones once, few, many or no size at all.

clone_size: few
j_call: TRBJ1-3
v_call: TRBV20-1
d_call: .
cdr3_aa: CSARGAGNTIYF
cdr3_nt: TGCAGTGCTAGAGGAGCTGGAAACACCATATATTTT

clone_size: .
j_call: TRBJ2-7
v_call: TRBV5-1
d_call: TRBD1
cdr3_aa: CASSYQGDYEQYF
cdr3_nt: TGCGCCAGCAGCTACCAGGGGGACTACGAGCAGTACTTC

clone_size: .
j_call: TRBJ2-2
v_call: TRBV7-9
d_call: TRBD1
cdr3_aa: CASSLSYEGAGGELFF
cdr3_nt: TGTGCCAGCAGCTTAAGCTACGAGGGGGCCGGCGGGGAGCTGTTTTTT

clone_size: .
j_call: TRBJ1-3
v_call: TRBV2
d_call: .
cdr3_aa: CASRRPGRVGNTIYF
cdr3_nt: TGTGCCAGCAGACGTCCCGGGAGGGTCGGAAACACCATATATTTT

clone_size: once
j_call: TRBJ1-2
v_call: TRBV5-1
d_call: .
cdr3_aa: CASSLNSDYGYTF
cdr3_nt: TGCGCCAGCAGCTTGAACAGTGACTATGGCTACACCTTC

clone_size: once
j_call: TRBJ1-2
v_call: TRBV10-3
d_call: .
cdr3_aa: CASSLGWDTF
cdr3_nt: TGTGCCAGCAGCTTGGGTTGGGACACCTTC

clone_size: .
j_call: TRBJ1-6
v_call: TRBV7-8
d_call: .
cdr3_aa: CASSAEHRHSPLHF
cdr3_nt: TGTGCCAGCAGTGCGGAACATAGGCATTCACCCCTCCACTTT

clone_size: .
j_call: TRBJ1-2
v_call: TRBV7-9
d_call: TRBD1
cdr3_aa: CASSSPQGAAGYTF
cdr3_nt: TGTGCCAGCAGCTCACCACAGGGGGCGGCTGGCTACACCTTC

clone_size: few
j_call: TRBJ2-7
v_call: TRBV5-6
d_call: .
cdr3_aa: CASSLAAAAEPYEQYF
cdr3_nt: TGTGCCAGCAGCTTGGCCGCGGCCGCAGAGCCCTACGAGCAGTACTTC

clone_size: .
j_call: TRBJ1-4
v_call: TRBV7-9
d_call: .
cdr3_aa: CASSLPGAVGKLFF
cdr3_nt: TGTGCCAGCAGCCTACCGGGGGCAGTCGGAAAACTGTTTTTT

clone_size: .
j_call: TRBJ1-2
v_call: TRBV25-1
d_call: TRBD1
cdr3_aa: CASSPSGFGTGVGYTF
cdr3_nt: TGTGCCAGCAGTCCGTCGGGCTTCGGGACAGGGGTCGGCTACACCTTC

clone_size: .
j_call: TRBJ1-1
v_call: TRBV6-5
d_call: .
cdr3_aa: CASSYSSRGSGEAFF
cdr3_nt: TGTGCCAGCAGTTACTCGAGCAGGGGATCGGGTGAAGCTTTCTTT

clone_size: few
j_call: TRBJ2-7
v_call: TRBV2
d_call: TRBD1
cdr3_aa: CASRDRASEQYF
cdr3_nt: TGTGCCAGCAGGGACAGGGCGTCCGAGCAGTACTTC

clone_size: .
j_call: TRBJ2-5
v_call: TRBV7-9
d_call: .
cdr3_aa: CASSLRRAPEQPQYF
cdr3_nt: TGTGCCAGCTCCCTTAGGCGGGCGCCGGAACAGCCCCAGTACTTC

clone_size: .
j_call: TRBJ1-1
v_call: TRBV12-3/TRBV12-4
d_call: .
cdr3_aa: CASSSVIGAFF
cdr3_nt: TGTGCCAGCAGTTCTGTAATAGGGGCTTTCTTT

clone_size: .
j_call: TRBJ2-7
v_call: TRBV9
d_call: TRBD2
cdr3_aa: CASSRPPEVGGRGYEQYF
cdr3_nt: TGTGCCAGCAGCAGACCCCCCGAGGTCGGCGGGAGGGGCTACGAGCAGTACTTC

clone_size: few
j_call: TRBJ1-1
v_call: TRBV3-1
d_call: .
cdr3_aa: CASSQSGASNTEAFF
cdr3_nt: TGTGCCAGCAGCCAAAGTGGGGCTTCAAACACTGAAGCTTTCTTT

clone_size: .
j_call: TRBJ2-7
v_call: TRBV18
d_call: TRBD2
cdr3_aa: CASSQGREEYF
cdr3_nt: TGTGCCAGCTCCCAGGGACGGGAGGAGTACTTC

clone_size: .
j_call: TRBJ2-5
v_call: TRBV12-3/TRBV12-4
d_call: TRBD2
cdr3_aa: CASSHSREVPEETQYF
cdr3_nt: TGTGCCAGCAGCCATTCCCGGGAGGTCCCTGAAGAGACCCAGTACTTC

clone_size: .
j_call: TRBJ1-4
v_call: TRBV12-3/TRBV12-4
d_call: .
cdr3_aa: CASSLAFENEKLFF
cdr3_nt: TGTGCCAGCAGTTTAGCTTTCGAGAATGAAAAACTGTTTTTT

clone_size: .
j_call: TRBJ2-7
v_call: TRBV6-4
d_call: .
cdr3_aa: CASNTYEQYF
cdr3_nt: TGTGCCAGCAACACCTACGAGCAGTACTTC

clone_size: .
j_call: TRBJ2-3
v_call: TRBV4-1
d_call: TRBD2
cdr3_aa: CASSQDEVAGGPDTQYF
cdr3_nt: TGCGCCAGCAGCCAAGACGAGGTAGCGGGAGGGCCAGATACGCAGTATTTT

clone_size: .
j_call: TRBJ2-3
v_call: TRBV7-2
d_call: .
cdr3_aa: CASSRGSSTDTQYF
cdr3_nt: TGTGCCAGCTCCCGGGGCTCAAGCACAGATACGCAGTATTTT

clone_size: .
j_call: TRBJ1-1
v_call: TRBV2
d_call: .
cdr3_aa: CASSLGPPANTEAFF
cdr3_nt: TGTGCCAGCAGTTTAGGTCCCCCCGCGAACACTGAAGCTTTCTTT

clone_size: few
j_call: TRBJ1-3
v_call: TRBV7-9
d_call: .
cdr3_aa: CASSPWGRSSGNTIYF
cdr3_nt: TGTGCCAGCAGCCCCTGGGGCAGGAGCTCTGGAAACACCATATATTTT

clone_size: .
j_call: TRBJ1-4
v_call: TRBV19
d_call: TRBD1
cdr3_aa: CASSYPGGAGREKLFF
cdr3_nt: TGTGCCAGTAGTTATCCAGGGGGCGCGGGAAGGGAAAAACTGTTTTTT

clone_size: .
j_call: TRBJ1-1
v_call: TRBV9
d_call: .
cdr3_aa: CASTWRAGTEAFF
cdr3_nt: TGTGCCAGCACCTGGAGGGCTGGCACTGAAGCTTTCTTT

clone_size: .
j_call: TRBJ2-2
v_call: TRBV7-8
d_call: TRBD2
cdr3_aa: CASSLGALLAYNTGELFF
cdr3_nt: TGTGCCAGCAGCTTAGGGGCCCTACTAGCGTATAACACCGGGGAGCTGTTTTTT

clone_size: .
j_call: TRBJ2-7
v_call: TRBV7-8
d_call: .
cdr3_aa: CASSLGLLISYEQYF
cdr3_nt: TGTGCCAGCAGCTTAGGACTGCTCATATCCTACGAGCAGTACTTC

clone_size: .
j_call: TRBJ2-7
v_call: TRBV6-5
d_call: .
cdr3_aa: CARGPGAISYEQYF
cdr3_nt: TGTGCCAGAGGCCCGGGGGCGATCTCCTACGAGCAGTACTTC

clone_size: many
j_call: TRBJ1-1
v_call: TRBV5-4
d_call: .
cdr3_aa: CASSPSIVLNTEAFF
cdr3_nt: TGTGCCAGCAGCCCCAGTATCGTTCTAAACACTGAAGCTTTCTTT

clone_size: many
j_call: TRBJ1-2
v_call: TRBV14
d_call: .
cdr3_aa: CASSQQGLNGYTF
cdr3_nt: TGTGCCAGCAGCCAACAGGGTCTTAATGGCTACACCTTC

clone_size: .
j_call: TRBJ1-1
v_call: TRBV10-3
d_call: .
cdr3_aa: CAISDLTGFYKGNTEAFF
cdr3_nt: TGTGCCATCAGTGACCTCACGGGGTTTTACAAGGGGAACACTGAAGCTTTCTTT

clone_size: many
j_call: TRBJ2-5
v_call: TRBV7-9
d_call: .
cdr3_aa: CASSLQRGETQYF
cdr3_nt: TGTGCCAGCAGCTTACAGAGAGGGGAGACCCAGTACTTC

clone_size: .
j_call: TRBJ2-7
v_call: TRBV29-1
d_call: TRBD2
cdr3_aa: CSVTSGSGEQYF
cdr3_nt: TGCAGCGTTACTAGCGGGAGTGGCGAGCAGTACTTC

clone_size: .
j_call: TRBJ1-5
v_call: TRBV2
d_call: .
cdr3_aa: CASSARRVIIDQPQHF
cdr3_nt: TGTGCCAGCAGTGCTCGTAGGGTCATCATCGATCAGCCCCAGCATTTT

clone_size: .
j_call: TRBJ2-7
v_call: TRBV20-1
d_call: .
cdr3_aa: CSAREGAGGRYEQYF
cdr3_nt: TGCAGTGCTAGAGAGGGGGCAGGGGGGAGGTACGAGCAGTACTTC

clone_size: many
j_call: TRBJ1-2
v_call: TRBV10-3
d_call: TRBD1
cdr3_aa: CAISADRDDGYTF
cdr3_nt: TGTGCCATCAGTGCAGACAGGGACGATGGCTACACCTTC

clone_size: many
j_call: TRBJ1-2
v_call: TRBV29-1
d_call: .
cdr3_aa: CSVPLTGYYGYTF
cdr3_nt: TGCAGCGTTCCCCTCACAGGGTACTATGGCTACACCTTC

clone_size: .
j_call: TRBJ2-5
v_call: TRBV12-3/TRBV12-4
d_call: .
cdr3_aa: CASSLPGRQETQYF
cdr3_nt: TGTGCCAGCAGTCTCCCGGGACGGCAAGAGACCCAGTACTTC

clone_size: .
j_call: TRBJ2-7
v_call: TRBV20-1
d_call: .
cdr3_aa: CSARTAYGQYF
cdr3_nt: TGCAGTGCCCGTACAGCCTACGGGCAGTACTTC

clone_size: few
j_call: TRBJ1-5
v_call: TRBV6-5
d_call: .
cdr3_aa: CASSYLGPNQPQHF
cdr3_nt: TGTGCCAGCAGTTACCTCGGGCCAAATCAGCCCCAGCATTTT

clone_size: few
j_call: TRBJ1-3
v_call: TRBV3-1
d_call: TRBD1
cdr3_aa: CASSQGQGASGNTIYF
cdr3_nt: TGTGCCAGCAGCCAAGGACAGGGGGCTTCTGGAAACACCATATATTTT

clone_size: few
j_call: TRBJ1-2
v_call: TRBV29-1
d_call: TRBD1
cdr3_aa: CSVSQGVYGYTF
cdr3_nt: TGCAGCGTTTCTCAGGGGGTGTATGGCTACACCTTC

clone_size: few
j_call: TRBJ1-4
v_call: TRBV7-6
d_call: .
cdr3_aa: CASSPAGTNEKLFF
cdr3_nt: TGTGCTAGCAGCCCCGCTGGAACTAATGAAAAACTGTTTTTT

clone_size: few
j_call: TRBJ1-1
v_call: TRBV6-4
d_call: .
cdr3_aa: CASSDGGAKNEAFF
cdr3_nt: TGTGCCAGCAGTGACGGGGGGGCGAAAAATGAAGCTTTCTTT